Presented here are 8 T cell receptor beta chains from one specimen sequenced in a study of spatial heterogeneity in lung cancer (dated by TCRdb to between 2018 and 2021). Taken with the paper, the label for time point translates to: blood at routine non-recurrence follow-up after resection. The library was obtained by 5' RACE. This sample was sequenced with a NextSeq 500. TCRdb reprocessing: public reads trimmed at Q25 with fastp, clones called with MiXCR, in-frame beta chains kept. Merged by CDR3 protein, the rows form single entries marked with the most common genes and DNA. For this sample there are around 70,000 distinct CDR3 sequences; nearly 9% appear just once. Clones ranked in the top ten supply roughly 1.8% of the sample. Sequenced material: PBMCs, taken at follow-up. The receptor source for this set is a female donor with early-stage non-small cell lung cancer.

This clonotype has a handful of counts. The chain is built from TRBV12-3 or TRBV12-4 and TRBJ2-3; 11 bases are a match to TRBD2. This CDR3 spans 14 amino acids. V gave up 5 bases and J gave up 3 bases; unmatched junction bases: 1. The CDR3 is CASSRTSGTDTQYF. CDR3 sequence (DNA): TGTGCCAGCAGTCGGACTAGCGGGACAGATACGCAGTATTTT.

This clonotype occurred a few times. This chain joins TRBV6-5 and TRBJ2-1; TRBD1 matches at 8 bases. Germline CDR1 MNHEY, CDR2 SVGAGI. The CDR3 runs to 15 residues. V shed 5 bases, J shed 8 bases, and the junction held 11 bases outside the gene matches. The CDR3 here is CASSRAGTGSDEQFF. As DNA, the CDR3 is TGTGCCAGCAGTAGAGCCGGGACAGGCTCCGATGAGCAGTTCTTC.

This clonotype appeared a few times. V gene TRBV27 combines with J gene TRBJ2-1; TRBD2 matches at 12 bases. The CDR3 runs to 18 residues. V was pared by 5 bases and J by 0 bases, with 8 bases of the junction left unmatched. Germline CDR1 and CDR2: MNHEY and SMNVEV (reference sequence). CDR3 sequence: CASSPGLAGQSSYNEQFF. The CDR3 DNA reads TGTGCCAGCAGTCCCGGACTAGCGGGGCAAAGCTCCTACAATGAGCAGTTCTTC.

This clonotype was detected many times. The chain couples TRBV3-1 to TRBJ2-1; TRBD2 aligns across 13 bases. This CDR3 contains 15 residues. With V trimmed by 4 bases and J by 12 bases, 9 bases remained unmatched. Looked up from germline, CDR1 is LGHDT and CDR2 is YNNKEL (reference sequence). Written as DNA, the CDR3 is TGTGCCAGCAGCCCCCCGGGACTAGCGGGACGGTGGCAGTTCTTC. This sequence encodes CASSPPGLAGRWQFF.

There are a few counts of this clonotype. DNA of the CDR3: TGTGCCAGCAGCCCTGGTAGCGGGGCCTCCTATACGCAGTATTTT. Protein product: CASSPGSGASYTQYF. The rearrangement links TRBV7-3 to TRBJ2-3; 8 nucleotides align to TRBD2. The CDR3 has 15 amino acids. V trimming: 5 bases; J trimming: 7 bases; junction bases outside the gene matches: 11. Germline CDR1 SGHTA, CDR2 FQGTGA.

This clonotype was recorded at least ten times. This chain uses TRBV28 with TRBJ2-3; no clear D. Germline loops: CDR1 MDHEN, CDR2 SYDVKM. The length of the CDR3 is 14 residues. V lost 4 bases and J lost 2, with 10 bases in between. CDR3: CASSSPDATDTQYF. The CDR3 DNA follows: TGTGCCAGCAGTTCCCCGGACGCCACAGATACGCAGTATTTT.

The table lists this clonotype with many counts. The chain combines TRBV7-3 with TRBJ2-1, with a possible D match to TRBD2 (6 bases). The CDR3 extends over 15 amino acids. V was clipped by 2 bases and J by 7 bases, with 15 bases between them. CDR1 and CDR2 (germline): SGHTA, FQGTGA. The DNA of the CDR3 is TGTGCCAGCAGCTTAGGGTTGCGGGGTTTGAATGAGCAGTTCTTC. The encoded protein is CASSLGLRGLNEQFF.

This clonotype was counted many times. The chain combines TRBV7-9 with TRBJ2-1; D tentatively reads TRBD1 or TRBD2 (5 bases each). Trimming cost V 8 bases and J 5 bases, with 22 bases left between them. This CDR3 is built from 16 residues. The germline V gene encodes CDR1 SEHNR and CDR2 FQNEAQ (reference sequence). The CDR3 region is CASRRPGPERNNEQFF. The CDR3 region has the DNA TGTGCCAGCCGACGTCCGGGACCGGAGAGGAACAATGAGCAGTTCTTC.